These T cell receptor beta chains were read from a single sample in a study of T cell responses to AZD1222 COVID-19 vaccine. Profiling relied on immunoSEQ multiplex PCR, and the TCRdb table lists in-frame clones only, not all of them. The data contain 120,000 or so clones, approximately 83% of them seen just once; the ten biggest clones take up over 8%. The sequenced sample was peripheral blood, obtained on day 0 of AZD1222 vaccination. The receptors were sampled from an adult in good health. CDR3s include the opening cysteine and the closing phenylalanine or tryptophan. A D gene is named only where the DNA matches it firmly. Only some rows state a clone size, as once, few, many or a class for expanded clones.

length,size,J,D,V,CDR3,DNA
14,NA,TRBJ1-2,NA,TRBV5-6,CASSLHRANYGYTF,TGTGCCAGCAGCCTCCACAGGGCTAACTATGGCTACACCTTC
16,NA,TRBJ1-6,TRBD1,TRBV5-1,CASSLGPGQGNSPLHF,TGCGCCAGCAGCTTGGGTCCGGGACAGGGAAATTCACCCCTCCACTTT
12,NA,TRBJ2-7,NA,TRBV29-1,CSAKQGAYEQYF,TGCAGCGCTAAGCAAGGGGCTTACGAGCAGTACTTC
13,once,TRBJ1-2,NA,TRBV2,CASRLDNHYGYTF,TGTGCCAGCAGACTCGACAACCACTATGGCTACACCTTC
15,few,TRBJ1-3,NA,TRBV6-5,CASSYSTGAGNTIYF,TGTGCCAGCAGTTACTCGACAGGCGCTGGAAACACCATATATTTT
15,NA,TRBJ2-7,NA,TRBV7-9,CASSLLSGSSYEQYF,TGTGCCAGCAGCTTGCTTTCCGGTAGCTCCTACGAGCAGTACTTC
17,once,TRBJ1-1,TRBD1,TRBV5-4,CASTSDRGGYGGTEAFF,TGTGCCAGCACCTCCGACAGGGGCGGTTATGGGGGGACTGAAGCTTTCTTT
13,NA,TRBJ1-5,NA,TRBV6-4,CASSEEGGQPQHF,TGTGCCAGCAGTGAGGAAGGGGGTCAGCCCCAGCATTTT
18,NA,TRBJ2-3,TRBD2,TRBV7-2,CASSPGTSVRLPTDTQYF,TGTGCCAGCAGCCCCGGGACTAGCGTACGTCTGCCCACAGATACGCAGTATTTT
15,once,TRBJ2-3,TRBD2,TRBV7-2,CASSQDLAVTDTQYF,TGTGCCAGCAGTCAGGATCTAGCGGTCACAGATACGCAGTATTTT
18,NA,TRBJ2-7,TRBD2,TRBV7-9,CASSSQGLAGGSSYEQYF,TGTGCCAGCAGCTCCCAAGGACTAGCGGGGGGTTCAAGCTACGAGCAGTACTTC
13,NA,TRBJ1-5,NA,TRBV11-2,CASSSGRRQPQHF,TGTGCCAGCAGCTCAGGGAGGCGTCAGCCCCAGCATTTT
13,NA,TRBJ1-1,NA,TRBV28,CASSSGLNTEAFF,TGTGCCAGCAGTTCGGGGTTGAACACTGAAGCTTTCTTT
16,NA,TRBJ2-3,NA,TRBV14,CASSQEPGLNTDTQYF,TGTGCCAGCAGCCAAGAGCCAGGCTTAAACACAGATACGCAGTATTTT
15,NA,TRBJ2-7,TRBD1,TRBV6-5,CASSYSGTAFYEQYF,TGTGCCAGCAGTTACTCAGGGACAGCCTTTTACGAGCAGTACTTC
13,NA,TRBJ1-2,NA,TRBV18,CASSPPQGFGYTF,TGTGCCAGCTCACCACCACAGGGCTTTGGCTACACCTTC
15,NA,TRBJ1-4,NA,TRBV28,CASSGSGEANEKLFF,TGTGCCAGCAGTGGCAGCGGGGAGGCTAATGAAAAACTGTTTTTT
15,NA,TRBJ1-1,TRBD1,TRBV28,CASKLTGGHRYEAFF,TGTGCCAGCAAGTTGACAGGGGGACACCGTTATGAAGCTTTCTTT
10,NA,TRBJ1-1,NA,TRBV28,CASSPHGSFF,TGTGCCAGCAGCCCCCACGGTAGTTTCTTT
14,NA,TRBJ1-1,NA,TRBV6-5,CASSTRASNTEAFF,TGTGCCAGCAGTACCAGGGCCTCTAACACTGAAGCTTTCTTT
15,NA,TRBJ2-1,NA,TRBV7-2,CASSLPGSSYNEQFF,TGTGCCAGCAGCTTACCGGGGAGCTCCTACAATGAGCAGTTCTTC
12,NA,TRBJ2-6,NA,TRBV2,CASSFGANVLTF,TGTGCCAGCAGTTTTGGGGCCAACGTCCTGACTTTC
14,NA,TRBJ2-7,NA,TRBV10-3,CAISSTGITYEQYF,TGTGCCATCAGTTCTACAGGGATTACCTACGAGCAGTACTTC
13,NA,TRBJ1-1,NA,TRBV4-3,CASSATGNTEAFF,TGCGCCAGCTCGGCGACGGGGAACACTGAAGCTTTCTTT
14,once,TRBJ1-4,NA,TRBV9,CASFPCATNEKLFF,TGTGCCAGCTTCCCCTGCGCAACTAATGAAAAACTGTTTTTT
14,NA,TRBJ1-5,TRBD1,TRBV6-5,CASSPGQGDQPQHF,TGTGCCAGCAGTCCCGGACAGGGTGATCAGCCCCAGCATTTT